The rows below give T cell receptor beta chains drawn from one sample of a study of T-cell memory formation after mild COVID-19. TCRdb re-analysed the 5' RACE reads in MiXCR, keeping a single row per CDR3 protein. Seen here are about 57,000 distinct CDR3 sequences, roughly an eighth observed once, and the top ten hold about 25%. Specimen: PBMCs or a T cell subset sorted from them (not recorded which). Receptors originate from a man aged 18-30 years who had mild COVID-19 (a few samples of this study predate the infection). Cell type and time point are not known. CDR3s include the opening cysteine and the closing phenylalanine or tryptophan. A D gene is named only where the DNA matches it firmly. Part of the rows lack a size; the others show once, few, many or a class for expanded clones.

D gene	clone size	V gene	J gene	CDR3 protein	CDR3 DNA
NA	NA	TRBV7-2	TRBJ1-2	CASSHPTRGYTF	TGTGCCAGCAGCCACCCTACCCGGGGCTACACCTTC
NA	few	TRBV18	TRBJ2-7	CASSPAGTLYEQYF	TGTGCCAGCTCACCGGCAGGGACCCTCTACGAGCAGTACTTC
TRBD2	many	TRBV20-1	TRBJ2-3	CSARNSGGMDTQYF	TGCAGTGCTAGAAATAGCGGGGGTATGGATACGCAGTATTTT
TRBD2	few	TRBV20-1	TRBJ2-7	CSARVFEVAGAYEQYF	TGCAGTGCTAGAGTGTTCGAAGTAGCGGGGGCCTACGAGCAGTACTTC
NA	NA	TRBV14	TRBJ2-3	CASSQVGGTDTQYF	TGTGCCAGCAGCCAAGTCGGGGGCACAGATACGCAGTATTTT
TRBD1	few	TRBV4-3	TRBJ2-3	CASSQDRGLASTDTQYF	TGCGCCAGCAGCCAAGATAGGGGGCTTGCTAGCACAGATACGCAGTATTTT
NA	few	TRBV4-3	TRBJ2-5	CASSQVRQETQYF	TGCGCCAGCAGCCAAGTCAGACAAGAGACCCAGTACTTC
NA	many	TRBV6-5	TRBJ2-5	CASSLNSQETQYF	TGTGCCAGCAGTTTAAACAGTCAAGAGACCCAGTACTTC
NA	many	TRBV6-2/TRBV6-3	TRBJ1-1	CASSLHENTEAFF	TGTGCCAGCAGTCTACATGAGAACACTGAAGCTTTCTTT
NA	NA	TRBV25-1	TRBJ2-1	CASSPPWGNEQFF	TGTGCCAGCAGCCCACCATGGGGAAATGAGCAGTTCTTC
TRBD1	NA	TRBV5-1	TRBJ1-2	CASSFVTGEGENGYTF	TGCGCCAGCAGCTTCGTAACAGGGGAAGGGGAGAATGGCTACACCTTC